One and the same sample provided the 21 T cell receptor beta chains below, sequenced in a study of blood T cells in healthy people across ages. It was with a sample-barcoded 5' primer and a J-beta primer mix that a second PCR of roughly 6 to 12 cycles was run. TCRdb fed the 5' RACE reads into MiXCR, producing one record per CDR3 protein. The sample has 700,000 or so distinct CDR3 sequences; 22% are singletons. The sequenced material came from blood. These receptors were collected from a man aged 65-85 years in good health.

This clonotype was seen only a few times. The chain is built from TRBV29-1 and TRBJ1-2, with 10 bases matching TRBD1. V was clipped by 7 bases and J by 2 bases; unmatched bases: 7. Germline CDR1 and CDR2: SQVTM and ANQGSEA. CDR3 length equals 14 residues. CDR3 sequence reads: CSAVRTGGNYGYTF. The CDR3 DNA reads TGCAGCGCCGTCCGGACAGGGGGGAACTATGGCTACACCTTC.

The chain combines TRBV28 with TRBJ1-5; TRBD1 might be the D (5 bases). Between the trimmed V and J ends, which lost 4 bases and 0 bases, there was a span of 22 bases. CDR1 is MDHEN and CDR2 is SYDVKM in the germline V gene. The CDR3 is 19 residues long. CDR3 protein: CASSSIWGGEPDSNQPQHF. DNA of the CDR3: TGTGCCAGCAGTTCTATATGGGGGGGGGAGCCAGATAGCAATCAGCCCCAGCATTTT.

With regard to this clonotype: Relative to the germline gene, one junction end is altered; a read error may explain this. The chain recombines TRBV15 with TRBJ2-1, with D perhaps TRBD2 (5 bases). Per germline, CDR1 LNHNV and CDR2 YYDKDF (reference sequence). The CDR3 contains 16 residues. The chain's CDR3 is CTTSRDESGAYNEQFF. DNA of the CDR3: TGTACCACCAGCAGAGATGAAAGCGGAGCCTACAATGAGCAGTTCTTC. The full variable domain, with the rest looked up from reference TRBV15 and TRBJ2-1, is DAMVIQNPRYQVTQFGKPVTLSCSQTLNHNVMYWYQQKSSQAPKLLFHYYDKDFNNEADTPDNFQSRRPNTSFCFLDIRSPGLGDTAMYLCTTSRDESGAYNEQFFGPGTRLTVL.

This clonotype appeared a single time. The rearrangement links TRBV12-5 to TRBJ2-1; 7 bases map to TRBD2. V trimming: 6 bases; J trimming: 0 bases; junction bases outside the gene matches: 5. Germline CDR1 is LGHNT and CDR2 is FRNRAP. This CDR3 contains 15 residues. CDR3: CASGRAGSSYNEQFF. CDR3 DNA sequence: TGTGCTAGTGGCCGAGCGGGGAGCTCCTACAATGAGCAGTTCTTC.

At least ten counts were recorded for this clonotype. The chain carries TRBV5-1 and TRBJ2-5; D gene ambiguous. CDR3 length: 13 residues. Germline assignment: CDR1 SGHRS and CDR2 YFSETQ. With 0 bases removed from V and 1 base from J, the gap between germline ends came to 4 bases. The CDR3 sequence: CASSLGVQETQYF. The DNA for the CDR3 is TGCGCCAGCAGCTTGGGGGTCCAAGAGACCCAGTACTTC.

This clonotype occurred a few times. The chain uses TRBV7-9 and TRBJ2-5; TRBD2 matches 14 bases. The J call may be wrong; the DNA end is better matched by TRBJ2-1. The CDR3 loop spans 15 amino acids. Germline lookup yields CDR1 SEHNR and CDR2 FQNEAQ (reference sequence). The CDR3 DNA is TGTGCCAGCAGCTTGACTAGCGGGAGGGCCACTGAGCAGTTCTTC. As protein: CASSLTSGRATEQFF.

The CDR3 loop reads CASSLSRLGTGSYEQYF. In DNA, the CDR3 is TGTGCCAGCAGTTTAAGTCGGCTCGGGACAGGGTCCTACGAGCAGTACTTC. This sequence joins TRBV27 and TRBJ2-7; 9 nucleotides align to TRBD1. V gave up 2 bases and J gave up 1 base; unmatched junction bases: 9. The CDR3 is 17 amino acids. Germline V gives CDR1 MNHEY, CDR2 SMNVEV (reference sequence).

This clonotype was seen a handful of times. The chain links TRBV3-1 to TRBJ1-3; D is ambiguous. CDR1 and CDR2 from the germline V gene are LGHDT and YNNKEL (reference sequence). V shed 0 bases and J shed 0 bases, with 9 bases lying between them. The CDR3 extends over 16 amino acids. CDR3 in amino acids: CASSQDSLLSGNTIYF. The CDR3 DNA sequence: TGTGCCAGCAGCCAAGACAGTCTTCTCTCTGGAAACACCATATATTTT.

This clonotype was seen a handful of times. This rearrangement joins TRBV12-3 or TRBV12-4 to TRBJ2-1, with D unresolved. The CDR3 runs 16 residues. Trimming removed 5 bases at V and 2 bases at J, with 16 bases between. CDR3 in DNA: TGTGCCAGCAGTCCCATTCAGACCGGACCCTACAATGAGCAGTTCTTC. Translated, it gives CASSPIQTGPYNEQFF.

This clonotype was seen only a few times. A read error may produce the germline difference seen at one junction end. V usage is TRBV6-6 and J usage is TRBJ2-2; perhaps TRBD1 as D (5 bases). The CDR3 is made up of 16 amino acids. Germline CDR1 and CDR2: MNHNY and SVGAGI (reference sequence). The CDR3 loop reads CASSYVQGRNTGELFF. CDR3 DNA sequence: TGTGCCAGCAGTTACGTCCAGGGTAGAAACACCGGTGAGCTGTTTTTT.

The chain employs TRBV27 and TRBJ2-4; D is ambiguous. The V end lost 2 bases, the J end lost 2 bases, and 16 bases lay between the germline ends. Germline CDR1 reads MNHEY; CDR2 reads SMNVEV (reference sequence). The CDR3 length is 17 residues. The CDR3 sequence: CASSLSYGDGTKNIQYF. CDR3 in DNA: TGTGCCAGCAGTTTAAGCTATGGGGATGGGACCAAAAACATTCAGTACTTC.

This clonotype was observed a handful of times. V gene TRBV7-2 combines with J gene TRBJ2-3; D remains ambiguous. The CDR3 is 15 residues long. CDR1 is SGHTA and CDR2 is FQGNSA in the germline V gene. The V end was cut by 1 base, the J end by 2 bases, with 10 bases between. DNA of the CDR3: TGTGCCAGCAGCTTAGACGGCTTCTACACAGATACGCAGTATTTT. Its protein is CASSLDGFYTDTQYF.

This clonotype was detected a few times. This chain links TRBV20-1 with TRBJ2-4; no clear D gene. V was shortened by 1 base and J by 8 bases, with 12 bases between the two germline ends. This CDR3 contains 13 residues. Germline V lookup: CDR1 DFQATT, CDR2 SNEGSKA (reference sequence). CDR3 bases: TGCAGTGCTAGAGCGCCGGATAGGGACATTCAGTACTTC. As protein: CSARAPDRDIQYF.

V usage is TRBV6-2 or TRBV6-3 and J usage is TRBJ1-1; weak D call: TRBD1 (6 bases). Per the germline V gene, CDR1 is MNHEY and CDR2 is SVGEGT. The CDR3 covers 15 residues. Trimming left V 7 bases short and J 1 base short, with 16 bases between. The CDR3 loop is CASNLVSRGNTEAFF. CDR3 DNA sequence: TGTGCCAGCAACCTAGTCTCCAGGGGGAACACTGAAGCTTTCTTT.

The V and J genes are TRBV7-2 and TRBJ2-3, with D maybe TRBD2 (6 bases). The CDR3 runs to 15 residues. The germline gives CDR1 SGHTA, CDR2 FQGNSA. V was cut by 5 bases and J by 2 bases, with 14 bases left in between. CDR3 in amino acids: CASSHRDSYTDTQYF. For the CDR3, the DNA is TGTGCCAGCAGCCACCGGGACTCATACACAGATACGCAGTATTTT.

This clonotype occurred many times. J is TRBJ2-1 and V is TRBV5-1; 8 nucleotides align to TRBD2. The CDR3 spans 15 residues. Per the germline V gene, CDR1 is SGHRS and CDR2 is YFSETQ. The trim removed 0 bases at V and 4 bases at J, leaving 3 bases unmatched. The CDR3 sequence is CASSLVSGSYNEQFF. DNA for the CDR3: TGCGCCAGCAGCTTGGTAAGCGGGAGTTACAATGAGCAGTTCTTC.

Concerning this clonotype: No conserved phenylalanine or tryptophan ends this CDR3, so it is likely a read error. The rearrangement uses TRBV20-1 and TRBJ2-2; 8 nucleotides agree with TRBD2. Germline CDR1 and CDR2: DFQATT and SNEGSKA (reference sequence). With V trimmed by 5 bases and J by 2 bases, 7 bases remained unmatched. CDR3 size: 15 residues. CDR3 region: CSARRAGANTGELFL. The CDR3 DNA is TGCAGTGCTCGCCGAGCGGGGGCAAACACCGGGGAGCTGTTTTTG.

The chain combines TRBV28 with TRBJ1-5; tentative D call: TRBD1 (6 bases). The CDR3 extends over 13 amino acids. Trimming took 9 bases from V and 7 from J, leaving 16 bases between them. Germline-derived CDR1 and CDR2 are MDHEN and SYDVKM. The DNA for the CDR3 is TGTGCCAGTACCCAGGGGTACAGCCAGCCCCAGCATTTT. This codes for CASTQGYSQPQHF.

The chain carries TRBV20-1 and TRBJ2-5, with 8 nucleotides matching TRBD1. V lost 3 bases, J lost 0 bases, and 6 bases stayed unmatched. Per the germline V gene, CDR1 is DFQATT and CDR2 is SNEGSKA (reference sequence). The CDR3 has 15 amino acids. For the CDR3, the DNA is TGCAGTGCTAGCTCTGGACAGGGTAACCAAGAGACCCAGTACTTC. The encoded protein is CSASSGQGNQETQYF.

This chain uses TRBV4-2 with TRBJ2-5; D not certain. The V and J ends lost 0 bases and 5 bases respectively, with 7 bases between them. The germline V gene encodes CDR1 LGHNA and CDR2 YNFKEQ. CDR3 length: 13 amino acids. CDR3 sequence reads: CASSQDRSETQYF. In DNA form, the CDR3 reads TGTGCCAGCAGCCAAGATCGTTCTGAGACCCAGTACTTC.

Points on this clonotype: The junction does not match germline at one end; this may be a read error. The V gene is TRBV12-3 or TRBV12-4, the J gene TRBJ2-3; D remains unclear. This CDR3 is 15 amino acids long. CDR3 in DNA: TGTGCCAGCAGTTCACGGACCGGGCGTACAGATGCGCAGTATTTT. Translating it yields CASSSRTGRTDAQYF.